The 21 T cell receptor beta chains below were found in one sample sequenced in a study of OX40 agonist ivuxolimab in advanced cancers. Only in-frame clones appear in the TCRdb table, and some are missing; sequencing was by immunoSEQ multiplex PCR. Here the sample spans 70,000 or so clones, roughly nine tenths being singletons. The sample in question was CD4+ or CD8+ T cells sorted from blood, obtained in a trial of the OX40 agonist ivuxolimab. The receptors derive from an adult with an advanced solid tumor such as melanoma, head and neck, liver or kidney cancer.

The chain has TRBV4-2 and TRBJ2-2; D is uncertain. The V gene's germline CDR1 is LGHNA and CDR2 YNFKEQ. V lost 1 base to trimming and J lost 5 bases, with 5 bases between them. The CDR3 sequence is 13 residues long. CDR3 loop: CASSQGFTGELFF. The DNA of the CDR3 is TGTGCCAGCAGCCAAGGGTTTACCGGGGAGCTGTTTTTT.

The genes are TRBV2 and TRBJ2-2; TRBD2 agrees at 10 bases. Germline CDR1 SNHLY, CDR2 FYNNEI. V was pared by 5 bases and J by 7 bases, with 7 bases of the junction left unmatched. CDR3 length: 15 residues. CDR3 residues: CASSNPSGGFGELFF. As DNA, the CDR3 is TGTGCCAGCAGTAACCCTAGCGGGGGTTTCGGGGAGCTGTTTTTT.

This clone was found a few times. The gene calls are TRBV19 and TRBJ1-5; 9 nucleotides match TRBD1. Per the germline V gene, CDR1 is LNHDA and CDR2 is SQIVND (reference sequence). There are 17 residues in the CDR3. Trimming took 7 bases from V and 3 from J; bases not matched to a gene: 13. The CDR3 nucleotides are TGTGCCAGTAACACCGGGACAGGGTCAGGGAACAATCAGCCCCAGCATTTT. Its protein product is CASNTGTGSGNNQPQHF. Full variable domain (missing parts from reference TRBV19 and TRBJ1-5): DGGITQSPKYLFRKEGQNVTLSCEQNLNHDAMYWYRQDPGQGLRLIYYSQIVNDFQKGDIAEGYSVSREKKESFPLTVTSAQKNPTAFYLCASNTGTGSGNNQPQHFGDGTRLSIL.

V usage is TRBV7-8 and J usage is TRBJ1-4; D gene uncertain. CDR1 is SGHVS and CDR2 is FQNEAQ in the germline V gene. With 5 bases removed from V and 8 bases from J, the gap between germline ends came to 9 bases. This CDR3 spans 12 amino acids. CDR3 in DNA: TGTGCCAGCAGCCAAGGAAAGGAAAAACTGTTTTTT. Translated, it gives CASSQGKEKLFF.

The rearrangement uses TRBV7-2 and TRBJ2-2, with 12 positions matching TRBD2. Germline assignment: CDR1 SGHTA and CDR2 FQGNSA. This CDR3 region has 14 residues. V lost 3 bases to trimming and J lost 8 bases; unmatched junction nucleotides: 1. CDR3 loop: CASSLTSGRGELFF. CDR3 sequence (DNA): TGTGCCAGCAGCTTGACTAGCGGGAGAGGGGAGCTGTTTTTT. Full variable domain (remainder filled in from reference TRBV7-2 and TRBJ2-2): GAGVSQSPSNKVTEKGKDVELRCDPISGHTALYWYRQSLGQGLEFLIYFQGNSAPDKSGLPSDRFSAERTGGSVSTLTIQRTQQEDSAVYLCASSLTSGRGELFFGEGSRLTVL.

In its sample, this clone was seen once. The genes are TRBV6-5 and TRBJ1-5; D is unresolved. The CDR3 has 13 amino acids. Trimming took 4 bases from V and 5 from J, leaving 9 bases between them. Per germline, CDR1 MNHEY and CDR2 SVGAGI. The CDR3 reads CASSLVGHQPQHF. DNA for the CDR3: TGTGCCAGCAGTTTGGTAGGGCATCAGCCCCAGCATTTT.

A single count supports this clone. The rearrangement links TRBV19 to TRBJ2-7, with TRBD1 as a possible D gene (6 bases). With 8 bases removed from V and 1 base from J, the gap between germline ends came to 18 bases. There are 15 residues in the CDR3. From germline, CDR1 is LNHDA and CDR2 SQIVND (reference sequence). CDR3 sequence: CASALTGLGSYEQYF. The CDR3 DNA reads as TGTGCCAGTGCGTTAACAGGGCTGGGTTCCTACGAGCAGTACTTC.

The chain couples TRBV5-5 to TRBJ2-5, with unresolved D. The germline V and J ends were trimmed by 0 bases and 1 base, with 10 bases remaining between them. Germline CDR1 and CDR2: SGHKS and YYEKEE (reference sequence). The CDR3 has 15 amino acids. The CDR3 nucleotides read TGTGCCAGCAGCTTGGTCCTACGGTCCCAAGAGACCCAGTACTTC. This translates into CASSLVLRSQETQYF.

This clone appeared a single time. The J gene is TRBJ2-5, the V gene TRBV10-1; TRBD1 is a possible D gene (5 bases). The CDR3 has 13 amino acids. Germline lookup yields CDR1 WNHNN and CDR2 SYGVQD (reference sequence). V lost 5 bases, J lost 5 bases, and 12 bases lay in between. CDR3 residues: CASSSGSRETQYF. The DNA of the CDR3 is TGCGCCAGCAGTTCAGGGTCGAGGGAGACCCAGTACTTC.

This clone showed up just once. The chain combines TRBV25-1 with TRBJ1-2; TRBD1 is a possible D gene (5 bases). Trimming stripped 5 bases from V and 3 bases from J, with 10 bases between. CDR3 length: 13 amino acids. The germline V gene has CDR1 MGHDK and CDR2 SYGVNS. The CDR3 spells CASSHQGYYGYTF. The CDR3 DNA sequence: TGTGCCAGCAGTCACCAGGGATACTATGGCTACACCTTC.

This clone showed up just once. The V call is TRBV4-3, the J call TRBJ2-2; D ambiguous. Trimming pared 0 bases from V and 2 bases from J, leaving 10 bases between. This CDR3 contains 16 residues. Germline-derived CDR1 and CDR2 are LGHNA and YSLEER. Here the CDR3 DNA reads TGCGCCAGCAGCCAAGATTGGCTAATTAACACCGGGGAGCTGTTTTTT. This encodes CASSQDWLINTGELFF.

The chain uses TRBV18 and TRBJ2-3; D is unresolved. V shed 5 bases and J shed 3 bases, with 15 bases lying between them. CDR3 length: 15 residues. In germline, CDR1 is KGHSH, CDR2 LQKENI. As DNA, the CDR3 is TGTGCCAGCTCATCTCGTAGGCCTACGACAGATACGCAGTATTTT. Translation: CASSSRRPTTDTQYF.

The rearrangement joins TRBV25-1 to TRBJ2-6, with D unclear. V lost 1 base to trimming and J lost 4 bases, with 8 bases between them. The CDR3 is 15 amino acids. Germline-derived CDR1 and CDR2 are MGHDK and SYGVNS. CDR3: CASSESRAGANVLTF. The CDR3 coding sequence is TGTGCCAGCAGTGAATCTAGGGCAGGGGCCAACGTCCTGACTTTC.

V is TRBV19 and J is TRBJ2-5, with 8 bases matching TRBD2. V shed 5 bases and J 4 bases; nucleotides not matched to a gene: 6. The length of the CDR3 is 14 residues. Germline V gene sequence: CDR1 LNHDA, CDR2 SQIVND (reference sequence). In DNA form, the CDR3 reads TGTGCCAGTAGTTCAACCGGACTAGCAGAGACCCAGTACTTC. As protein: CASSSTGLAETQYF.

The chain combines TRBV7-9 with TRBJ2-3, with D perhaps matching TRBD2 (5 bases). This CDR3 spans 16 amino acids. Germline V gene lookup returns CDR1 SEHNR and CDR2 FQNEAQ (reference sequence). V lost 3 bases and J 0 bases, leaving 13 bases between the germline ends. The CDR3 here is CASSLRPRTSTDTQYF. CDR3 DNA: TGTGCCAGCAGCTTGAGACCCAGGACTAGCACAGATACGCAGTATTTT.

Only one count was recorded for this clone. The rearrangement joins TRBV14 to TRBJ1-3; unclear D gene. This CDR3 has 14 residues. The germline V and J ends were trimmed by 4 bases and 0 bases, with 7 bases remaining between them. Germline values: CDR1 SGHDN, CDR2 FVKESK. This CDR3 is CASSLGYSGNTIYF. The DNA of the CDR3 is TGTGCCAGCAGCCTAGGGTACTCTGGAAACACCATATATTTT.

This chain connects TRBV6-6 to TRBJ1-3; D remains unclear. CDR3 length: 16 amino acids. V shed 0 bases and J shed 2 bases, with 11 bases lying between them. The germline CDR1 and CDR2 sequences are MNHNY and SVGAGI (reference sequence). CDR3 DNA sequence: TGTGCCAGCAGTTACTCACGGGTCGCCGCTGGAAACACCATATATTTT. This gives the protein CASSYSRVAAGNTIYF.

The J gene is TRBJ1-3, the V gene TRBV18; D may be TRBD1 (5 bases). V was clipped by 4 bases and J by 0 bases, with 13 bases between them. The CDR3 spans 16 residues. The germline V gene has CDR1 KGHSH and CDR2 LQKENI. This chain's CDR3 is CASSLGRGNSGNTIYF. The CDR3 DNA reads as TGTGCCAGCTCACTGGGACGGGGTAACTCTGGAAACACCATATATTTT.

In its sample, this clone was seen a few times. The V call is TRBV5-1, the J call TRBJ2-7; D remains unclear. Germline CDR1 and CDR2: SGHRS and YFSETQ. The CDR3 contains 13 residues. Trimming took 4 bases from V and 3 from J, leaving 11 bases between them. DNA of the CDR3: TGCGCCAGCAGCCCCTCCGTCAACTACGAGCAGTACTTC. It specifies CASSPSVNYEQYF.

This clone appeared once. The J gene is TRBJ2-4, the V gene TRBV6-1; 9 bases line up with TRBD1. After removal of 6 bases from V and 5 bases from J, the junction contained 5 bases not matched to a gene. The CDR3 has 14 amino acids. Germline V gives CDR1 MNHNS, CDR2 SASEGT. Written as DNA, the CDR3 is TGTGCCAGCAGGGGGACAGGGCAGGAAAACATTCAGTACTTC. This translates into CASRGTGQENIQYF.

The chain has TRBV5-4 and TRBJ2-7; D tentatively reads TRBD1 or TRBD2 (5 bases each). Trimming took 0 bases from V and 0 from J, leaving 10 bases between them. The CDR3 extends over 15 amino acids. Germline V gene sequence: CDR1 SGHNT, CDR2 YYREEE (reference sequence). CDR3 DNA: TGTGCCAGCAGCTTGGGAGGGGTCCTCTCCTACGAGCAGTACTTC. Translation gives CASSLGGVLSYEQYF. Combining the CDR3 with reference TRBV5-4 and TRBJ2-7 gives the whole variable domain ETGVTQSPTHLIKTRGQQVTLRCSSQSGHNTVSWYQQALGQGPQFIFQYYREEENGRGNFPPRFSGLQFPNYSSELNVNALELDDSALYLCASSLGGVLSYEQYFGPGTRLTVT.